This T cell receptor (beta chain) was captured by sequencing in a study of T cells after posttransplantation cyclophosphamide. Cyclophosphamide on days +3 and +4 followed busulfan-fludarabine conditioning and a marrow graft. Clones were read by immunoSEQ multiplex PCR, and TCRdb kept only the in-frame ones, dropping some. This sample has 15,000 to 25,000 clones, with about nine tenths found just once. The CDR3 spans 15 residues. Trimming took off 0 bases at V and 4 bases at J, with 13 bases between the two ends. CDR1 is LGHNA and CDR2 is YNFKEQ in the germline V gene. The specimen was PBMCs, collected after allogeneic stem cell transplant with posttransplant cyclophosphamide. The sequence derives from a female patient between 35 and 55 years old who received an allogeneic stem cell transplant from a related donor, was CMV-positive, and had no GVHD. Some T cells may be the graft donor's. This chain joins TRBV4-2 and TRBJ2-7; D gene uncertain. The CDR3 coding sequence is TGTGCCAGCAGCCAAGAATATAGCCGGGTTTACGAGCAGTACTTC. Translation: CASSQEYSRVYEQYF.